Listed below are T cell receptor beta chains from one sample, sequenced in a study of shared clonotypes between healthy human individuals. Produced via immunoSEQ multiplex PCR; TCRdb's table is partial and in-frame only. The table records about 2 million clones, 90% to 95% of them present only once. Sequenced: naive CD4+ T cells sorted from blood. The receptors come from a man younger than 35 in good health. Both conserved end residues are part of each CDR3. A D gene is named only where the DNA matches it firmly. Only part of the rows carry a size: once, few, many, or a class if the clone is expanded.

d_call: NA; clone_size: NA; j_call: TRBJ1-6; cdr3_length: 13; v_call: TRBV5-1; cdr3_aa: CASLRVHNSPLHF; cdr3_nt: TGCGCCAGCTTAAGGGTCCATAATTCACCCCTCCACTTT
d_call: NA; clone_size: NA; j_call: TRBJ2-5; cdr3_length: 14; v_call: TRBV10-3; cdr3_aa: CAISESKAGETQYF; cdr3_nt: TGTGCCATCAGTGAGTCGAAAGCCGGTGAGACCCAGTACTTC
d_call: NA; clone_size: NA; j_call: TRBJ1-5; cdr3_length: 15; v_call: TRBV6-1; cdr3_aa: CASSFAWGLNQPQHF; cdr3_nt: TGTGCCAGCAGTTTCGCTTGGGGTCTCAATCAGCCCCAGCATTTT
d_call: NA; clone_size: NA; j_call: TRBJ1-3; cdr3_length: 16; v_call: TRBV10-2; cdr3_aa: CASSGAPLGSGNTIYF; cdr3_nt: TGCGCCAGCAGTGGTGCGCCCCTGGGCTCTGGAAACACCATATATTTT
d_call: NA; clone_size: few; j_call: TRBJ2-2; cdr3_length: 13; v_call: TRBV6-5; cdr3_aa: CASTPERGGELFF; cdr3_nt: TGTGCCAGCACGCCCGAGAGAGGCGGGGAGCTGTTTTTT
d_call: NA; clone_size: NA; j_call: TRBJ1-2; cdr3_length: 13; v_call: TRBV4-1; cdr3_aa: CASSHPDDYGYTF; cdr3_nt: TGCGCCAGCAGCCACCCTGACGACTATGGCTACACCTTC
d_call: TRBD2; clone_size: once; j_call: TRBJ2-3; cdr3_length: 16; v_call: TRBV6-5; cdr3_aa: CASSYLASGSTDTQYF; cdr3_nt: TGTGCCAGCAGTTACCTTGCTAGCGGGAGCACAGATACGCAGTATTTT
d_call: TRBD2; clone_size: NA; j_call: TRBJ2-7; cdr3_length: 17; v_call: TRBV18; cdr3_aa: CASSPGLAGVHPYEQYF; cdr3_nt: TGTGCCAGCTCACCCGGACTAGCGGGAGTACACCCCTACGAGCAGTACTTC
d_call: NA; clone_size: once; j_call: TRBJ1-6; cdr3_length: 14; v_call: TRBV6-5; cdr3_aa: CASTLGVYNSPLHF; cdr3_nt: TGTGCCAGCACCTTGGGAGTCTATAATTCACCCCTCCACTTT
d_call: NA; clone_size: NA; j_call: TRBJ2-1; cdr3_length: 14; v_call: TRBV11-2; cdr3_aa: CASSLDLLYNEQFF; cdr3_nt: TGTGCCAGCAGCTTAGATCTGCTATACAATGAGCAGTTCTTC
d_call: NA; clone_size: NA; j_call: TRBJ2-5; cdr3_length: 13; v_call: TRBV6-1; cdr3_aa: CASSRTEGETQYF; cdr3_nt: TGTGCCAGCAGTCGCACTGAGGGGGAGACCCAGTACTTC
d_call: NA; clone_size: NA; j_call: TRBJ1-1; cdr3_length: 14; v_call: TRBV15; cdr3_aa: CATSGTRANTEAFF; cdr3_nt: TGTGCCACCAGCGGGACACGGGCGAACACTGAAGCTTTCTTT
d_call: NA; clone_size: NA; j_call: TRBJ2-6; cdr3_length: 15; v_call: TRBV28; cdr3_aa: CASSTGGNGANVLTF; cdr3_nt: TGTGCCAGCAGCACCGGGGGCAATGGGGCCAACGTCCTGACTTTC
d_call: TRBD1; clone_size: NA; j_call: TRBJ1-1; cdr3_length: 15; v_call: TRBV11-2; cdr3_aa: CASSQLQGGNTEAFF; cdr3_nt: TGTGCCAGCAGCCAACTACAGGGGGGGAACACTGAAGCTTTCTTT
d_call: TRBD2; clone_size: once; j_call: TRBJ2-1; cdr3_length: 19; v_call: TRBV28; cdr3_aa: CASSLDASGGTSSYNEQFF; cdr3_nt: TGTGCCAGCAGTTTAGACGCTAGCGGGGGGACGAGCTCCTACAATGAGCAGTTCTTC
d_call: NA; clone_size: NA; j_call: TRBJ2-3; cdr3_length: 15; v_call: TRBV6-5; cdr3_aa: CASSSGTPGTDTQYF; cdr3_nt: TGTGCCAGCAGTTCCGGGACCCCGGGGACAGATACGCAGTATTTT
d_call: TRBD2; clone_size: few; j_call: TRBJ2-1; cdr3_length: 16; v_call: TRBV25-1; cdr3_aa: CASSDSGLAGGTEQLF; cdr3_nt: TGTGCCAGCAGTGACTCGGGACTAGCGGGGGGGACTGAGCAGCTCTTC
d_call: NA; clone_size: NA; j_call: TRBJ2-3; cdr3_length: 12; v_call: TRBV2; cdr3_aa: CASSEESDTQYF; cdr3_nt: TGTGCCAGCAGTGAAGAGTCAGATACGCAGTATTTT
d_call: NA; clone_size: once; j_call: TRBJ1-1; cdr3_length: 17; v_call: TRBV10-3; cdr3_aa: CAISESHVGDRRTEAFF; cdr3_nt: TGTGCCATCAGTGAGTCGCATGTTGGAGACAGGAGGACTGAAGCTTTCTTT
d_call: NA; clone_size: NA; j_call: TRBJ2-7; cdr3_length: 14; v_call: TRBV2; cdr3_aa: CASRRVSPGYEQYF; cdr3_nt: TGTGCCAGCAGGAGAGTCTCTCCGGGCTACGAGCAGTACTTC
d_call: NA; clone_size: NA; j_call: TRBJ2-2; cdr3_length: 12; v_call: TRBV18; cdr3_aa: CASSPPSGELFF; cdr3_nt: TGTGCCAGCTCACCACCCTCCGGGGAGCTGTTTTTT
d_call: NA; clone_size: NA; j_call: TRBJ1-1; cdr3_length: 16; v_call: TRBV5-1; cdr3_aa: CASSPAGGIQNTEAFF; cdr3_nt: TGCGCCAGCAGCCCGGCCGGGGGGATCCAGAACACTGAAGCTTTCTTT
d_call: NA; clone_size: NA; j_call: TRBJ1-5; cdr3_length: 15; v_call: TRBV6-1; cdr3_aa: CASLGARASNQPQHF; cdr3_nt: TGTGCCTCTTTGGGGGCCAGGGCTAGCAATCAGCCCCAGCATTTT
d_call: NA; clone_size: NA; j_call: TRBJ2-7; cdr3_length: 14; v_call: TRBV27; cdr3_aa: CASSLTGLIYEQYF; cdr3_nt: TGTGCCAGCAGTTTGACGGGTCTAATCTACGAGCAGTACTTC
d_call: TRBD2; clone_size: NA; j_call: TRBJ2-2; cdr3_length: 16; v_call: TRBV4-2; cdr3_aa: CASSQDASGRPGELFF; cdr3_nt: TGTGCCAGCAGCCAAGACGCTAGCGGGCGTCCCGGGGAGCTGTTTTTT
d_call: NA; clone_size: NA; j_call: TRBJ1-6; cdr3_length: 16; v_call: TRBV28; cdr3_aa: CASTTPRDGSTSPLHF; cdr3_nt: TGTGCCAGCACTACTCCCAGGGATGGTTCTACTTCACCCCTCCACTTT
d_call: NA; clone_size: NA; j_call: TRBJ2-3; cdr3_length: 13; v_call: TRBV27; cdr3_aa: CASSLEEGHTQYF; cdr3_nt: TGTGCCAGCAGTTTAGAGGAGGGACATACGCAGTATTTT
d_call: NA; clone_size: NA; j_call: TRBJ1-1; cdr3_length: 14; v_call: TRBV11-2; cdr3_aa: CASSLTGARTEAFF; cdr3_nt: TGTGCCAGCAGCTTAACGGGGGCAAGGACTGAAGCTTTCTTT
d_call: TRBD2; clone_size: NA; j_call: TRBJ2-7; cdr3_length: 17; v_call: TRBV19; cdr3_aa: CASSKAGTSGDTYEQYF; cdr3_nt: TGTGCCAGTAGTAAAGCCGGGACTAGCGGAGATACCTACGAGCAGTACTTC
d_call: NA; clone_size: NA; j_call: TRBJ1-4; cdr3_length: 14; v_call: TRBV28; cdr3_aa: CASSLGSANEKLFF; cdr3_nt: TGTGCCAGCAGTTTAGGGTCGGCTAATGAAAAACTGTTTTTT
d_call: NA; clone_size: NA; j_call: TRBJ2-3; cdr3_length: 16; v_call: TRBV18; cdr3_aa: CASSERLGGGTDTQYF; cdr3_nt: TGTGCCAGCTCGGAGCGTTTGGGGGGCGGCACAGATACGCAGTATTTT
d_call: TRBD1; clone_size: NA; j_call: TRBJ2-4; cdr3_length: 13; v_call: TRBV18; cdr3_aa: CASSPLGQGIQYF; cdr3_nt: TGTGCCAGCTCGCCCCTTGGACAGGGTATTCAGTACTTC
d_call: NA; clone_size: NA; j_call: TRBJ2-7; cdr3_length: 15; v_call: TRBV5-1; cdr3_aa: CASSLEGSAVSEQYF; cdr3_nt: TGCGCCAGCAGCTTGGAGGGTTCGGCGGTCTCCGAGCAGTACTTC
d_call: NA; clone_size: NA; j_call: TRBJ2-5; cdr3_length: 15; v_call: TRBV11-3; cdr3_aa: CASSQGGSSQETQYF; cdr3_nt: TGTGCCAGCAGCCAAGGGGGGTCATCACAAGAGACCCAGTACTTC
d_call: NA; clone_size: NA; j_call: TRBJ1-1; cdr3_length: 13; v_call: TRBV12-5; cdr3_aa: CASGLGGNTEAFF; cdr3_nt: TGTGCTAGTGGTTTGGGAGGGAACACTGAAGCTTTCTTT
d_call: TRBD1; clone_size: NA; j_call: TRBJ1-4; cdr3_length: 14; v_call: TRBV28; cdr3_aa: CASSTGQPNEKLFF; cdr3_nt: TGTGCCAGCAGTACGGGACAGCCTAATGAAAAACTGTTTTTT
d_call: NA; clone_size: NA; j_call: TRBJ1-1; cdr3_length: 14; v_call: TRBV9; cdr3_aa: CASSVVGGYTEAFF; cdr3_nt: TGTGCCAGCAGCGTAGTTGGGGGTTACACTGAAGCTTTCTTT
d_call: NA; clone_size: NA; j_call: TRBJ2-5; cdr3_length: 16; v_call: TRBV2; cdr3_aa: CASSPLGLGERETQYF; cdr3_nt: TGTGCCAGCAGCCCCCTAGGTTTGGGGGAACGGGAGACCCAGTACTTC
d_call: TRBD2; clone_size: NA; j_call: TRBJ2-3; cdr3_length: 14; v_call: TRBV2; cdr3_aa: CASRLEGGADTQYF; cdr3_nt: TGTGCCAGTAGACTTGAGGGAGGGGCAGATACGCAGTATTTT
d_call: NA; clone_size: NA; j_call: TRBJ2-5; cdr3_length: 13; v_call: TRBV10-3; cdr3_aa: CAISESLRETQYF; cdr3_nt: TGTGCCATCAGTGAGTCCCTAAGGGAGACCCAGTACTTC
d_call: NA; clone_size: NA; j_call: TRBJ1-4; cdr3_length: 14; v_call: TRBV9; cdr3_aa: CASSVGEPNEKLFF; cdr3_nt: TGTGCCAGCAGCGTGGGGGAGCCTAATGAAAAACTGTTTTTT
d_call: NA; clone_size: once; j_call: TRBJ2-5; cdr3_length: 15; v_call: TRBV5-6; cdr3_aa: CASSLFDRLAETQYF; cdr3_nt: TGTGCCAGCAGCTTGTTCGATAGACTCGCGGAGACCCAGTACTTC
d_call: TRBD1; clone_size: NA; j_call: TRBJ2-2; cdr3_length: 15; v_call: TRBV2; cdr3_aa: CASSPQGADTGELFF; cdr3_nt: TGTGCCAGCAGCCCCCAGGGGGCGGACACCGGGGAGCTGTTTTTT
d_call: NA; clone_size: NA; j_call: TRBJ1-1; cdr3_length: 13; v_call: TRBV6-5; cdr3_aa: CASGRGGYTEAFF; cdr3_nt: TGTGCCAGCGGTCGGGGGGGTTACACTGAAGCTTTCTTT
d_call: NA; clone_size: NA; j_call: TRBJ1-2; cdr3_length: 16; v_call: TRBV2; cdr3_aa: CASSDSRSTFNYGYTF; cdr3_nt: TGTGCCAGCAGTGATTCGCGTAGTACATTTAACTATGGCTACACCTTC
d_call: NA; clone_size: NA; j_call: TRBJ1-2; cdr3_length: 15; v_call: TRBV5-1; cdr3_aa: CASSLDGDFNYGYTF; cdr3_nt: TGCGCCAGCAGCTTGGATGGAGATTTTAACTATGGCTACACCTTC
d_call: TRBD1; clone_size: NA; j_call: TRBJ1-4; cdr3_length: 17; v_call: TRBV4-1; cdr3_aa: CASSQDLGTGLNEKLFF; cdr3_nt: TGCGCCAGCAGCCAAGATCTTGGGACAGGGCTTAATGAAAAACTGTTTTTT
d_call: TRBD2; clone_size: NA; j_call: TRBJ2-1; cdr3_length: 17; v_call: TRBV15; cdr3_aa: CATSSGGLAGAYNEQFF; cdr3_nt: TGTGCCACCAGCAGCGGGGGACTAGCGGGAGCCTACAATGAGCAGTTCTTC
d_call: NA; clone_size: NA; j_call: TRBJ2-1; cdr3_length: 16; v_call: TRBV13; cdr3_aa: CASSLVSVLGSREQFF; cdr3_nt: TGTGCCAGCAGCTTAGTGTCTGTCCTCGGGAGTCGTGAGCAGTTCTTC
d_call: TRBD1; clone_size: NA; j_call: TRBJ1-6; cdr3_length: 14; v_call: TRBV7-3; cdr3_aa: CASSLGTGASPLHF; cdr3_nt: TGTGCCAGCAGCTTAGGGACAGGGGCTTCACCCCTCCACTTT
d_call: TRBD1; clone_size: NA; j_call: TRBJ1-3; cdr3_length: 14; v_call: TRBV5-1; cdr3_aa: CASSQGTGKNTIYF; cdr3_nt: TGCGCCAGCAGCCAAGGGACAGGGAAAAACACCATATATTTT
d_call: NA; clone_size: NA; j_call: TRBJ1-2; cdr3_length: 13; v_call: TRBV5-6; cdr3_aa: CASSLGGTPGYTF; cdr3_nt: TGTGCCAGCAGCTTGGGGGGGACCCCTGGCTACACCTTC
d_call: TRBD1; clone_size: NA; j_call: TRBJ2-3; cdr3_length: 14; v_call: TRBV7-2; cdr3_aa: CASSLDRWTDTQYF; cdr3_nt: TGTGCCAGCAGCTTGGACAGGTGGACAGATACGCAGTATTTT
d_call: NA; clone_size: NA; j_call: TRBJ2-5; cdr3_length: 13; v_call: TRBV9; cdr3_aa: CASSVAAEETQYF; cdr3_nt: TGTGCCAGCAGCGTAGCGGCTGAAGAGACCCAGTACTTC
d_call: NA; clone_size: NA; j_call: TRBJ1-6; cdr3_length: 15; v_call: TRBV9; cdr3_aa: CASSVAGDKYSPLHF; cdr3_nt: TGTGCCAGCAGCGTAGCTGGGGACAAGTATTCACCCCTCCACTTT
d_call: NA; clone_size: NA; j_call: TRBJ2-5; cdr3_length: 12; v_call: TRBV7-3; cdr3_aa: CASSPYQETQYF; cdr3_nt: TGTGCCAGCAGCCCATACCAAGAGACCCAGTACTTC
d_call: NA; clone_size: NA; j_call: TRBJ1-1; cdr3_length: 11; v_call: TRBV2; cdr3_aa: CASSEVAEAFF; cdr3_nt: TGTGCCAGCAGTGAAGTCGCTGAAGCTTTCTTT
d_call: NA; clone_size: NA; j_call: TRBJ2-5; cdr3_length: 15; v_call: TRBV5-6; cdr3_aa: CASSRTQAKDETQYF; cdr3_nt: TGTGCCAGCAGCCGAACCCAGGCAAAGGATGAGACCCAGTACTTC
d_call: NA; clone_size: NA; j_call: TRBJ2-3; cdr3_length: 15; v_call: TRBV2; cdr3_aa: CASSFLGGGTDTQYF; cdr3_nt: TGTGCCAGCTCCTTTCTCGGTGGAGGCACAGATACGCAGTATTTT
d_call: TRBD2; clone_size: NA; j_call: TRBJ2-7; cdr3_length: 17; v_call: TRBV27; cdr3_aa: CASSFRTSGSFVHEQYF; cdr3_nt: TGTGCCAGCAGTTTTCGTACTAGCGGGAGTTTTGTCCACGAGCAGTACTTC